This entry lists 21 T cell receptor beta chains sequenced from one sample in a study of blood T cell repertoires in COVID-19. Some clones are missing from TCRdb's copy, which holds only in-frame ones; the method was immunoSEQ multiplex PCR. This sample has 200,000 to 300,000 clones, with 82% found just once. Sequencing was carried out using peripheral blood. The receptors come from a woman aged 55-70 years with active or convalescent COVID-19.

This clone was recorded only once. The DNA for the CDR3 is TGCAGCGTTGAAGATCGGGACAGGGGAGACACTGAAGCTTTCTTT. Encoded protein: CSVEDRDRGDTEAFF. V usage is TRBV29-1 and J usage is TRBJ1-1; 10 bases align to TRBD1. There are 15 residues in the CDR3. V gave up 0 bases and J gave up 3 bases; unmatched junction bases: 4. Germline assignment: CDR1 SQVTM and CDR2 ANQGSEA.

This clone was recorded once. The chain combines TRBV29-1 with TRBJ2-7; 9 nucleotides line up with TRBD2. Germline V gene lookup returns CDR1 SQVTM and CDR2 ANQGSEA. V was pared by 6 bases and J by 3 bases, with 18 bases of the junction left unmatched. The CDR3 runs 17 residues. CDR3 DNA sequence: TGCAGCGTCGGGACGCATTCCGGGACTAGCATTGACTACGAGCAGTACTTC. It encodes CSVGTHSGTSIDYEQYF.

The V gene is TRBV3-1 (or the pseudogene TRBV3-2), the J gene TRBJ1-1; 8 bases align to TRBD1. CDR3 length: 13 amino acids. Germline loops: CDR1 LGHDT, CDR2 YNNKEL (reference sequence). Trimming cost V 8 bases and J 1 base; bases outside gene matches: 3. For the CDR3, the DNA is TGTGCCAGCGGGGGACAGGAGAACACTGAAGCTTTCTTT. Protein product: CASGGQENTEAFF.

The CDR3 loop reads CASSEGGYTEAFF. CDR3 bases: TGTGCCAGCAGCGAGGGAGGGTACACTGAAGCTTTCTTT. V gene TRBV9 combines with J gene TRBJ1-1; D unclear. In germline, CDR1 is SGDLS, CDR2 YYNGEE. Trimming pared 3 bases from V and 3 bases from J, leaving 9 bases between. This CDR3 is 13 amino acids long.

This chain uses TRBV30 with TRBJ1-2; a weak D match, TRBD1 (6 bases). The CDR3 length is 13 residues. Germline V CDR1 and CDR2: GTSNPN, SVGIG (reference sequence). Trimming removed 5 bases from V and 3 bases from J, with 13 bases in between. The CDR3 region is CAWAPGGHYGYTF. DNA for the CDR3: TGTGCCTGGGCCCCCGGGGGGCACTATGGCTACACCTTC.

This clone is medium-sized. The chain is built from TRBV7-2 and TRBJ2-5; TRBD2 matches 7 bases. The trim removed 5 bases at V and 2 bases at J, leaving 2 bases unmatched. The germline CDR1 and CDR2 sequences are SGHTA and FQGNSA. This CDR3 region has 13 residues. The chain's CDR3 is CASSERGQETQYF. CDR3 coding DNA: TGTGCCAGCAGCGAGCGGGGTCAAGAGACCCAGTACTTC.

This clone showed up just once. The CDR3 DNA follows: TGCGCCAGCAGCTTGGGGACTACTCAAGAGACCCAGTACTTC. As protein: CASSLGTTQETQYF. The V call is TRBV5-1, the J call TRBJ2-5; possible D gene TRBD2, 6 bases. CDR1 and CDR2 from the germline V gene are SGHRS and YFSETQ. CDR3 size: 14 residues. V lost 0 bases to trimming and J lost 2 bases, with 8 bases between them.

The V and J genes are TRBV18 and TRBJ2-6, with 11 nucleotides matching TRBD1. CDR1 is KGHSH and CDR2 is LQKENI in the germline V gene. After removal of 3 bases from V and 2 bases from J, the junction contained 3 bases not matched to a gene. The CDR3 extends over 17 amino acids. CDR3 loop: CASSPGTGGTGANVLTF. CDR3 sequence (DNA): TGTGCCAGCTCACCTGGGACAGGGGGAACTGGGGCCAACGTCCTGACTTTC. Full variable domain (remainder filled in from reference TRBV18 and TRBJ2-6): NAGVMQNPRHLVRRRGQEARLRCSPMKGHSHVYWYRQLPEEGLKFMVYLQKENIIDESGMPKERFSAEFPKEGPSILRIQQVVRGDSAAYFCASSPGTGGTGANVLTFGAGSRLTVL.

The chain has TRBV27 and TRBJ2-1; 10 nucleotides align to TRBD2. The CDR3 is 13 amino acids. V shed 6 bases, J shed 8 bases, and the junction held 4 bases outside the gene matches. Germline CDR1 is MNHEY and CDR2 is SMNVEV (reference sequence). Here the CDR3 DNA reads TGTGCCAGCAGGAGCGGGGGGGGGTATGAGCAGTTCTTC. This sequence encodes CASRSGGGYEQFF.

J is TRBJ1-1 and V is TRBV27, with a possible D match to TRBD1 (5 bases). The CDR3 length is 14 residues. The V end was cut by 8 bases, the J end by 0 bases, with 13 bases between. Germline values: CDR1 MNHEY, CDR2 SMNVEV (reference sequence). The DNA of the CDR3 is TGTGCCAGCCAAAATACCAGGGTGAACACTGAAGCTTTCTTT. Encoded protein: CASQNTRVNTEAFF.

The V and J genes are TRBV12-3 or TRBV12-4 and TRBJ1-2; the D is unclear. V lost 3 bases and J 1 base, leaving 3 bases between the germline ends. This CDR3 is 12 amino acids long. This CDR3 reads CASSFGNYGYTF. CDR3 in DNA: TGTGCCAGCAGTTTCGGTAACTATGGCTACACCTTC.

The V call is TRBV2, the J call TRBJ2-5; 9 bases match TRBD2. Germline values: CDR1 SNHLY, CDR2 FYNNEI. This CDR3 contains 14 residues. V shed 9 bases, J shed 4 bases, and the junction held 9 bases outside the gene matches. CDR3 DNA sequence: TGTGCCAGATCCAGTAGCGGGGGAATAGAGACCCAGTACTTC. Translating it yields CARSSSGGIETQYF.

The rearrangement uses TRBV18 and TRBJ1-4, with D perhaps matching TRBD1 (5 bases). Germline values: CDR1 KGHSH, CDR2 LQKENI. The CDR3 totals 16 residues. V was cut by 2 bases and J by 3 bases, with 13 bases left in between. Here the CDR3 DNA reads TGTGCCAGCTCACCAAAAGGGGTAAAAGCTAATGAAAAACTGTTTTTT. Protein product: CASSPKGVKANEKLFF.

The table lists this clone with a count of one. The J gene is TRBJ2-2, the V gene TRBV21-1; the table assigns TRBD1, which was not confirmed against the DNA. TRBV21-1 is termed a pseudogene. The CDR3 runs 16 residues. The CDR3 sequence is CASSPHDMPLSGELFF. The CDR3 nucleotides read TGTGCCAGCAGCCCCCACGACATGCCCTTATCCGGGGAGCTGTTTTTT.

The chain recombines TRBV18 with TRBJ2-1; 9 bases are a match to TRBD1. The germline V gene encodes CDR1 KGHSH and CDR2 LQKENI. The CDR3 spans 17 residues. With 3 bases clipped from V and 7 bases from J, the junction kept 13 bases outside the gene matches. The CDR3 loop reads CASSPFMGTGKTNEQFF. DNA for the CDR3: TGTGCCAGCTCACCCTTTATGGGGACAGGGAAAACGAATGAGCAGTTCTTC.

The rearrangement uses TRBV6-5 and TRBJ2-1; 7 bases match TRBD2. This CDR3 comprises 12 residues. Germline V gene lookup returns CDR1 MNHEY and CDR2 SVGAGI. V lost 3 bases and J lost 9; bases outside the gene matches: 2. CDR3 in DNA: TGTGCCAGCAGTTATGGGGGGGTTGAGCAGTTCTTC. Its protein product is CASSYGGVEQFF.

The chain employs TRBV11-2 and TRBJ2-5; D remains unclear. CDR1 is SGHAT and CDR2 is FQNNGV in the germline V gene. V dropped 1 base and J dropped 1 base, with 7 bases sitting between them. The CDR3 loop spans 14 amino acids. The CDR3 loop is CASSLGAVQETQYF. CDR3 in DNA: TGTGCCAGCAGCTTAGGGGCAGTCCAAGAGACCCAGTACTTC.

This chain connects TRBV12-3 or TRBV12-4 to TRBJ1-1; 9 bases agree with TRBD1. This CDR3 is 12 amino acids long. Unmatched junction bases numbered 1, after V lost 7 bases and J lost 4 bases. DNA for the CDR3: TGTGCCAGCAAGACAGGGGGCACTGAAGCTTTCTTT. Translating gives CASKTGGTEAFF.

The genes are TRBV5-4 and TRBJ1-1; D ambiguous. V lost 2 bases to trimming and J lost 7 bases, with 15 bases between them. This CDR3 has 14 amino acids. Germline V CDR1 and CDR2: SGHNT, YYREEE (reference sequence). CDR3 loop: CASSFGGYDGEAFF. The CDR3 DNA reads as TGTGCCAGCAGCTTTGGAGGGTATGATGGTGAAGCTTTCTTT. The full variable domain, completed using reference TRBV5-4 and TRBJ1-1, is ETGVTQSPTHLIKTRGQQVTLRCSSQSGHNTVSWYQQALGQGPQFIFQYYREEENGRGNFPPRFSGLQFPNYSSELNVNALELDDSALYLCASSFGGYDGEAFFGQGTRLTVV.

This clone came up a few times. The J gene is TRBJ1-6, the V gene TRBV24-1; 9 bases align to TRBD1. The germline V gene encodes CDR1 KGHDR and CDR2 SFDVKD. V shed 3 bases, J shed 6 bases, and the junction held 5 bases outside the gene matches. CDR3 length: 16 residues. The CDR3 loop is CATSDPTGGANSPLHF. The CDR3, as DNA: TGTGCCACCAGTGATCCGACAGGGGGAGCTAATTCACCCCTCCACTTT.

The rearrangement joins TRBV18 to TRBJ2-3; 14 bases map to TRBD2. The length of the CDR3 is 16 residues. Germline V gene lookup returns CDR1 KGHSH and CDR2 LQKENI. J lost 3 bases, V lost 3 bases, and 2 bases had no gene match. The CDR3: CASSPGLAGATDTQYF. DNA for the CDR3: TGTGCCAGCTCACCGGGACTAGCGGGGGCAACAGATACGCAGTATTTT. Filled out from reference TRBV18 and TRBJ2-3, the complete variable domain reads NAGVMQNPRHLVRRRGQEARLRCSPMKGHSHVYWYRQLPEEGLKFMVYLQKENIIDESGMPKERFSAEFPKEGPSILRIQQVVRGDSAAYFCASSPGLAGATDTQYFGPGTRLTVL.